This is a list of T cell receptor beta chains from one sample in a study of T-cell memory formation after mild COVID-19. TCRdb redid the calling of the 5' RACE reads with MiXCR, one entry per CDR3 protein. The sample holds 550,000 to 700,000 distinct CDR3 sequences; 15% to 20% are singletons and the top ten take 8.1%. Sequencing input: PBMCs or a T cell subset sorted from them (not recorded which). These receptors were obtained from an adult woman who had mild COVID-19 (a few samples of this study predate the infection). Cell type and time point are not known. Both conserved end residues are part of each CDR3. A D gene is named only where the DNA matches it firmly. A clone size is listed for some rows: how often the clone was seen (once, few, many), or a class if it is expanded.

size: -
V: TRBV12-3/TRBV12-4
D: TRBD1
J: TRBJ1-1
CDR3: CASSFIRDRNEAFF
DNA: TGTGCCAGCAGTTTTATCCGGGACAGGAATGAAGCTTTCTTT

size: few
V: TRBV5-1
D: TRBD2
J: TRBJ2-2
CDR3: CASSLEGAGGSGELFF
DNA: TGCGCCAGCAGCTTGGAGGGAGCGGGAGGTTCCGGGGAGCTGTTTTTT

size: many
V: TRBV7-3
D: TRBD1
J: TRBJ1-1
CDR3: CASSLTGVGDTEAFF
DNA: TGTGCCAGCAGCTTGACAGGGGTTGGGGACACTGAAGCTTTCTTT

size: many
V: TRBV10-3
D: TRBD2
J: TRBJ2-7
CDR3: CAISEPTSGRTYEQYF
DNA: TGTGCCATCAGTGAACCAACTAGCGGGAGAACCTACGAGCAGTACTTC

size: few
V: TRBV27
D: TRBD1
J: TRBJ1-6
CDR3: CANAAHRTGAQNSPLHF
DNA: TGTGCCAACGCAGCGCACCGGACAGGGGCGCAGAATTCACCCCTCCACTTT

size: -
V: TRBV5-1
D: TRBD1
J: TRBJ2-7
CDR3: CASSPGQGDHEQYF
DNA: TGCGCCAGCAGCCCGGGACAGGGAGATCACGAGCAGTACTTC

size: -
V: TRBV20-1
D: -
J: TRBJ1-3
CDR3: CSARGEFSGNTIYF
DNA: TGCAGTGCTAGAGGGGAATTCTCTGGAAACACCATATATTTT

size: -
V: TRBV6-5
D: -
J: TRBJ2-2
CDR3: CASRGGAPNGELFF
DNA: TGTGCCAGCAGAGGGGGGGCCCCGAACGGGGAGCTGTTTTTT

size: few
V: TRBV6-1
D: TRBD1
J: TRBJ1-2
CDR3: CASSETGWSYGYTF
DNA: TGTGCCAGCAGTGAGACAGGGTGGAGCTATGGCTACACCTTC

size: -
V: TRBV7-9
D: -
J: TRBJ2-1
CDR3: CASSLRDGSYNEQFF
DNA: TGTGCCAGCAGCCTCCGGGACGGCTCCTACAATGAGCAGTTCTTC

size: many
V: TRBV7-9
D: -
J: TRBJ2-2
CDR3: CASSLGSANTGELFF
DNA: TGTGCCAGCAGCTTAGGCAGCGCGAACACCGGGGAGCTGTTTTTT

size: few
V: TRBV5-1
D: TRBD2
J: TRBJ2-6
CDR3: CASSGTGTSGSGANVLTF
DNA: TGCGCCAGCAGCGGGACCGGGACTAGCGGCTCTGGGGCCAACGTCCTGACTTTC

size: -
V: TRBV7-3
D: -
J: TRBJ2-2
CDR3: CASSLTPGLPTGELFF
DNA: TGTGCCAGCAGCTTAACGCCTGGACTTCCTACCGGGGAGCTGTTTTTT

size: -
V: TRBV12-3/TRBV12-4
D: -
J: TRBJ2-7
CDR3: CASSLVAGGDEQYF
DNA: TGTGCCAGCAGTTTGGTTGCAGGTGGGGACGAGCAGTACTTC

size: -
V: TRBV6-2/TRBV6-3
D: -
J: TRBJ2-7
CDR3: CASSYSGPFALYEQYF
DNA: TGTGCCAGCAGTTATTCGGGACCTTTCGCGCTCTACGAGCAGTACTTC

size: few
V: TRBV27
D: TRBD1
J: TRBJ1-2
CDR3: CASRGQDLNYGYTF
DNA: TGTGCCAGCAGGGGACAGGACCTAAACTATGGCTACACCTTC

size: -
V: TRBV2
D: -
J: TRBJ2-2
CDR3: CASGGRGSTGELFF
DNA: TGTGCCAGCGGGGGACGGGGGAGCACCGGGGAGCTGTTTTTT

size: few
V: TRBV7-8
D: -
J: TRBJ1-1
CDR3: CASSFGGRAPMNTEAFF
DNA: TGTGCCAGCAGCTTCGGAGGGAGGGCTCCTATGAACACTGAAGCTTTCTTT